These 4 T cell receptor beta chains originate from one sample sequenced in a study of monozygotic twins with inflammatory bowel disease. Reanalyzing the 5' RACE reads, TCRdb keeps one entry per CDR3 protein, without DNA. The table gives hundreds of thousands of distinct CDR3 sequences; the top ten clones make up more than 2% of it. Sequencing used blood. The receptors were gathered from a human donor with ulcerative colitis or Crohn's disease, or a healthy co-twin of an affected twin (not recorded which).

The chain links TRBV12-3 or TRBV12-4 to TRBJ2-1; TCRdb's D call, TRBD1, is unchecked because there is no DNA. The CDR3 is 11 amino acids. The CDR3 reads CASSPGPEQFF.

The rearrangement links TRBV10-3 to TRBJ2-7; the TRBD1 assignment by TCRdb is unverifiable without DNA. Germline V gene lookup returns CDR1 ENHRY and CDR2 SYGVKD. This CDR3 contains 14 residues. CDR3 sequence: CAIKGTGDTYEQYF.

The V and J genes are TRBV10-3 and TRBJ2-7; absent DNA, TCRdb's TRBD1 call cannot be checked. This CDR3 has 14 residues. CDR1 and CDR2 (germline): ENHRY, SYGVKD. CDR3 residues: CAISGQEVFREQYF.

CDR3 sequence: CASSLTGGITEAFF. V usage is TRBV5-1 and J usage is TRBJ1-1; absent DNA, TCRdb's TRBD1 call cannot be checked. CDR1 and CDR2 from the germline V gene are SGHRS and YFSETQ. This CDR3 has 14 residues.